These 9 T cell receptor beta chains share one sample of origin, sequenced in a study of blood T cell repertoires in COVID-19. TCRdb's copy holds only in-frame clones and misses some; the assay was immunoSEQ multiplex PCR. The repertoire has about 410,000 clones, 70% to 90% of them found once; the top ten carry roughly 1.4%. Sequencing was carried out using peripheral blood. The receptors derive from a woman in her 30s with active or convalescent COVID-19.

This chain uses TRBV12-3 or TRBV12-4 with TRBJ1-5; TRBD1 matches at 9 bases. J lost 14 bases, V lost 5 bases, and 7 bases had no gene match. CDR3 length: 12 residues. Written as DNA, the CDR3 is TGTGCCAGCAGTCTACAGGGGGCGATTAAGCATTTT. It encodes CASSLQGAIKHF.

This chain connects TRBV5-8 to TRBJ2-2; 7 bases align to TRBD1. V trimming: 1 base; J trimming: 1 base; junction bases outside the gene matches: 13. This CDR3 has 19 residues. CDR1 is SGHTS, CDR2 YDEGEE, per germline. The CDR3 is CASSLFWGPRQGNTGELFF. The DNA for the CDR3 is TGTGCCAGCAGCTTGTTCTGGGGACCGCGACAGGGGAACACCGGGGAGCTGTTTTTT. Complete variable domain (other parts from reference TRBV5-8 and TRBJ2-2): EAGVTQSPTHLIKTRGQQATLRCSPISGHTSVYWYQQALGLGLQFLLWYDEGEERNRGNFPPRFSGRQFPNYSSELNVNALELEDSALYLCASSLFWGPRQGNTGELFFGEGSRLTVL.

This clone was seen only a few times. V gene TRBV3-1 (or the pseudogene TRBV3-2) combines with J gene TRBJ1-2; possibly TRBD1 for D (5 bases). The CDR3 extends over 13 amino acids. Deletions cut 7 bases from V and 6 bases from J, with 15 bases between. The germline V gene has CDR1 LGHDT and CDR2 YNNKEL (reference sequence). CDR3 coding DNA: TGTGCCAGCAAAAACGGGGGTGGGGATGGCTACACCTTC. Translation: CASKNGGGDGYTF.

V gene TRBV2 combines with J gene TRBJ1-2; D unresolved. The CDR3 is 13 amino acids. With 3 bases removed from V and 5 bases from J, the gap between germline ends came to 10 bases. From germline, CDR1 is SNHLY and CDR2 FYNNEI. CDR3 sequence (DNA): TGTGCCAGCAGTGATAGAGGGATTTATGGCTACACCTTC. Translated, it gives CASSDRGIYGYTF.

J is TRBJ1-5 and V is TRBV4-1; D remains ambiguous. Germline CDR1 reads MGHRA; CDR2 reads YSYEKL. The CDR3 is 16 residues long. Trimming cost V 2 bases and J 0 bases, with 11 bases left between them. CDR3 coding DNA: TGCGCCAGCAGCCAACTAGAGTCAAATAGCAATCAGCCCCAGCATTTT. It specifies CASSQLESNSNQPQHF.

With respect to this clone: At one of its ends the junction is not consistent with the germline gene, which may arise from a read error. The J gene is TRBJ2-5, the V gene TRBV10-3, with 12 positions matching TRBD2. CDR1 and CDR2 (germline): ENHRY, SYGVKD. The CDR3 length is 14 residues. The CDR3 spells CAISLAGGQGTQYF. In DNA form, the CDR3 reads TGTGCCATCTCCCTAGCGGGGGGGCAAGGGACCCAGTACTTC.

The chain employs TRBV28 and TRBJ1-5; D is unclear. From germline, CDR1 is MDHEN and CDR2 SYDVKM. The CDR3 is made up of 15 amino acids. V lost 3 bases and J 0 bases, leaving 9 bases between the germline ends. The CDR3 nucleotides read TGTGCCAGCAGTTTTGTCGGAGATAGCAATCAGCCCCAGCATTTT. Its protein product is CASSFVGDSNQPQHF.

The chain uses TRBV2 and TRBJ2-5, with D maybe TRBD2 (5 bases). The CDR3 consists of 17 residues. Germline CDR1 SNHLY, CDR2 FYNNEI. V was trimmed by 6 bases and J by 5 bases, leaving 25 bases between them. The CDR3 loop reads CASRLHYKEGVEETQYF. The CDR3 nucleotides read TGTGCCAGCAGACTACACTACAAAGAGGGAGTGGAGGAGACCCAGTACTTC.

This clone came up once. J is TRBJ1-2 and V is TRBV18; D is perhaps TRBD1 (5 bases). The CDR3 runs to 14 residues. V shed 1 base and J shed 2 bases, with 8 bases lying between them. Germline V lookup: CDR1 KGHSH, CDR2 LQKENI. The CDR3 DNA follows: TGTGCCAGCTCACCACGGTCAGGGAACTATGGCTACACCTTC. This gives the protein CASSPRSGNYGYTF.